One and the same sample provided the 32 T cell receptor beta chains below, sequenced in a study of early T cells in non-severe SARS-CoV-2 infection. One entry per CDR3 protein results from TCRdb running MiXCR on the 5' RACE reads. The sample contains tens of thousands of distinct CDR3 sequences, roughly 5.4% of which appear only once. Sequencing used whole blood. These receptor sequences come from an adult who was a healthcare worker with PCR-confirmed SARS-CoV-2 infection or an uninfected control (not recorded which).

This clonotype was counted ten times or more. The chain joins TRBV5-1 to TRBJ1-4; the match to TRBD1 covers 7 bases. CDR3 length: 15 amino acids. CDR1 and CDR2 from the germline V gene are SGHRS and YFSETQ. J lost 8 bases, V lost 0 bases, and 7 bases had no gene match. This CDR3 reads CASSLEGAKLEKLFF. CDR3 sequence (DNA): TGCGCCAGCAGCTTGGAGGGGGCGAAATTGGAAAAACTGTTTTTT. The whole variable domain, remainder taken from reference TRBV5-1 and TRBJ1-4, is KAGVTQTPRYLIKTRGQQVTLSCSPISGHRSVSWYQQTPGQGLQFLFEYFSETQRNKGNFPGRFSGRQFSNSRSEMNVSTLELGDSALYLCASSLEGAKLEKLFFGSGTQLSVL.

There are many counts of this clonotype. The CDR3 loop reads CAISESRGSYNSPLHF. The CDR3 DNA sequence: TGTGCCATCAGTGAGTCGAGAGGCAGCTATAATTCACCCCTCCACTTT. The chain has TRBV10-3 and TRBJ1-6; D gene ambiguous. Trimming removed 0 bases from V and 3 bases from J, with 9 bases in between. The germline V gene has CDR1 ENHRY and CDR2 SYGVKD. This CDR3 contains 16 residues.

This clonotype was detected ten times or more. The rearrangement uses TRBV11-2 and TRBJ2-7, with 7 bases that match TRBD1. J gave up 1 base and V 8 bases, and 2 bases lay outside the gene matches. The CDR3 loop spans 12 amino acids. Per germline, CDR1 SGHAT and CDR2 FQNNGV. CDR3 coding DNA: TGTGCCAGCCGACAGGGTTCCTACGAGCAGTACTTC. Translating it yields CASRQGSYEQYF.

The V gene is TRBV7-9, the J gene TRBJ2-7, with 9 nucleotides matching TRBD1. Germline V CDR1 and CDR2: SEHNR, FQNEAQ (reference sequence). The CDR3 has 14 amino acids. Losses at the gene ends were 2 bases for V and 6 bases for J; bases not matched to a gene: 5. In DNA, the CDR3 is TGTGCCAGCAGCTTATCGATGACAGGGGGCGAGCAGTACTTC. Translating gives CASSLSMTGGEQYF.

This clonotype was recorded many times. The chain is built from TRBV13 and TRBJ1-2, with a possible D match to TRBD1 (5 bases). CDR1 PRHDT and CDR2 FYEKMQ come from the germline V gene (reference sequence). The V end lost 2 bases, the J end lost 4 bases, and 14 bases lay between the germline ends. The CDR3 is 15 residues long. The CDR3 sequence: CASSLRSGDLYGYTF. The CDR3 DNA is TGTGCCAGCAGCTTACGGTCGGGGGACCTCTATGGCTACACCTTC.

V usage is TRBV12-3 or TRBV12-4 and J usage is TRBJ2-1; 8 bases align to TRBD2. The CDR3 totals 15 residues. The J segment lost 2 bases and the V segment lost 6 bases, leaving 6 bases of the junction unmatched. The chain's CDR3 is CASRVAGGAYNEQFF. Written as DNA, the CDR3 is TGTGCCAGCAGAGTTGCGGGGGGAGCCTACAATGAGCAGTTCTTC.

Within the sample, this clonotype is medium-sized (0.01 to 0.1%). This rearrangement joins TRBV9 to TRBJ2-1, with 13 positions matching TRBD2. CDR3 length: 15 residues. Trimming took 3 bases from V and 9 from J; bases not matched to a gene: 6. Germline lookup yields CDR1 SGDLS and CDR2 YYNGEE. CDR3 in DNA: TGTGCCAGCAGCGAACTAGCGGGGGGGCCGGGTGAGCAGTTCTTC. It specifies CASSELAGGPGEQFF.

This clonotype was found a few times. The rearrangement uses TRBV12-3 or TRBV12-4 and TRBJ1-1, with D unresolved. Trimming removed 2 bases from V and 1 base from J, with 5 bases in between. The CDR3 is 13 amino acids. CDR3 amino acids: CASSLKRNTEAFF. CDR3 nucleotide sequence: TGTGCCAGCAGTTTAAAGAGGAACACTGAAGCTTTCTTT.

This clonotype was counted at least ten times. The chain joins TRBV7-9 to TRBJ2-7, with D perhaps TRBD2 (7 bases). Deletions cut 7 bases from V and 4 bases from J, with 14 bases between. CDR3 length: 13 amino acids. The germline CDR1 and CDR2 sequences are SEHNR and FQNEAQ (reference sequence). CDR3 residues: CASTLKGGYEQYF. The CDR3 nucleotides are TGTGCCAGCACCCTGAAGGGGGGGTACGAGCAGTACTTC.

This chain uses TRBV7-2 with TRBJ2-5; the match to TRBD2 covers 11 bases. Germline CDR1 reads SGHTA; CDR2 reads FQGNSA. The junction had 2 bases not matched to a gene; V was cut back by 3 bases and J by 2 bases. The CDR3 extends over 15 amino acids. The CDR3 protein is CASSLTSGTQETQYF. CDR3 nucleotide sequence: TGTGCCAGCAGCTTGACTAGCGGGACACAAGAGACCCAGTACTTC.

This clonotype was counted at least ten times. This chain uses TRBV6-2 or TRBV6-3 with TRBJ2-7; a possible D gene is TRBD2 (6 bases). The CDR3 extends over 13 amino acids. The germline V and J ends were trimmed by 0 bases and 12 bases, with 15 bases remaining between them. Looked up from germline, CDR1 is MNHEY and CDR2 is SVGEGT. DNA of the CDR3: TGTGCCAGCAGTTACTCGGCAGGCGGGACGGGGTACTTC. Translating gives CASSYSAGGTGYF.

This clonotype was counted only a few times. This chain links TRBV5-1 with TRBJ2-3; D unclear. The CDR3 extends over 14 amino acids. V was shortened by 0 bases and J by 3 bases, with 8 bases between the two germline ends. Germline V gene lookup returns CDR1 SGHRS and CDR2 YFSETQ. In nucleotides, the CDR3 is TGCGCCAGCAGCTTGGATTCCGGGACAGATACGCAGTATTTT. Translation: CASSLDSGTDTQYF.

Ten or more counts support this clonotype. This chain joins TRBV29-1 and TRBJ1-2; D not resolved. The CDR3 spans 12 residues. The germline gives CDR1 SQVTM, CDR2 ANQGSEA. Trimming stripped 6 bases from V and 6 bases from J, with 14 bases between. This CDR3 is CSVSRERDGYTF. In nucleotides, the CDR3 is TGCAGCGTCTCAAGGGAACGTGATGGCTACACCTTC.

The CDR3 nucleotides are TGCAGCGCCGCTCTTTCGCTGGGACAGTACTACGAGCAGTACTTC. It translates to CSAALSLGQYYEQYF. The rearrangement joins TRBV29-1 to TRBJ2-7, with 7 positions matching TRBD1. There are 15 residues in the CDR3. The V gene's germline CDR1 is SQVTM and CDR2 ANQGSEA. Unmatched junction bases numbered 15, after V lost 7 bases and J lost 3 bases.

By share, this clonotype counts as medium-sized. CDR3 in DNA: TGTGCCAGCAGTATCACGTCGACAGGGGGCAATGAGCAGTTCTTC. It yields the protein CASSITSTGGNEQFF. The chain is built from TRBV28 and TRBJ2-1, with 9 bases identical to TRBD1. Germline V gene sequence: CDR1 MDHEN, CDR2 SYDVKM. The CDR3 is made up of 15 amino acids. V trimming: 5 bases; J trimming: 6 bases; junction bases outside the gene matches: 8.

This chain links TRBV12-3 or TRBV12-4 with TRBJ2-7, with a weak D call TRBD1 (7 bases). The CDR3 has 15 amino acids. V was trimmed by 3 bases and J by 2 bases, leaving 14 bases between them. CDR3 sequence reads: CASSFGGTVPYEQYF. The CDR3, as DNA: TGTGCCAGCAGTTTTGGCGGGACAGTACCCTACGAGCAGTACTTC.

This clonotype was observed at least ten times. The J gene is TRBJ1-2, the V gene TRBV9; D possibly corresponds to TRBD1 (6 bases). The germline CDR1 and CDR2 sequences are SGDLS and YYNGEE. The CDR3 contains 14 residues. V was trimmed by 0 bases and J by 7 bases, leaving 13 bases between them. CDR3 sequence reads: CASSVAPQGGGYTF. CDR3 bases: TGTGCCAGCAGCGTAGCCCCACAGGGCGGTGGCTACACCTTC.

This clonotype occurred a few times. The chain recombines TRBV29-1 with TRBJ2-3, with unresolved D. This CDR3 has 13 amino acids. V lost 3 bases and J lost 0, with 7 bases in between. CDR1 SQVTM and CDR2 ANQGSEA come from the germline V gene. The CDR3 region has the DNA TGCAGCGTTGACGGCAGCAGCACAGATACGCAGTATTTT. This gives the protein CSVDGSSTDTQYF.

This clonotype was picked up many times. The V call is TRBV7-3, the J call TRBJ2-1; D remains ambiguous. V lost 2 bases and J lost 0, with 8 bases in between. The CDR3 is made up of 15 amino acids. In germline, CDR1 is SGHTA, CDR2 FQGTGA. The CDR3 DNA sequence: TGTGCCAGCAGCTTATTTGAGGACTCCTACAATGAGCAGTTCTTC. The encoded protein is CASSLFEDSYNEQFF.

This clonotype was counted ten times or more. V gene TRBV5-1 combines with J gene TRBJ1-1, with unresolved D. Trimming took 5 bases from V and 3 from J, leaving 11 bases between them. Germline CDR1 is SGHRS and CDR2 is YFSETQ. This CDR3 has 13 amino acids. CDR3 DNA sequence: TGCGCCAGCAGACGCGTCGTTGACACTGAAGCTTTCTTT. Its translation is CASRRVVDTEAFF.

This clonotype was detected ten times or more. The chain is built from TRBV4-2 and TRBJ2-3; 15 nucleotides agree with TRBD2. From germline, CDR1 is LGHNA and CDR2 YNFKEQ. Losses at the gene ends were 4 bases for V and 2 bases for J; bases not matched to a gene: 7. This CDR3 has 18 residues. CDR3 in amino acids: CASSRGLAGGPVTDTQYF. Written as DNA, the CDR3 is TGTGCCAGCAGCCGCGGACTAGCGGGGGGGCCTGTCACAGATACGCAGTATTTT.

This clonotype came up many times. The CDR3 DNA reads as TGTGCTAGTGGCCTTAGCGGGAGCCAGTTCTTC. It encodes CASGLSGSQFF. The V gene is TRBV12-5, the J gene TRBJ2-1; TRBD2 agrees at 9 bases. The CDR3 length is 11 residues. V shed 6 bases, J shed 13 bases, and the junction held 4 bases outside the gene matches. Germline assignment: CDR1 LGHNT and CDR2 FRNRAP.

This clonotype was recorded at least ten times. The genes are TRBV7-6 and TRBJ2-2; D is unresolved. Germline V lookup: CDR1 SGHVS, CDR2 FNYEAQ. Trimming stripped 1 base from V and 2 bases from J, with 5 bases between. This CDR3 has 14 amino acids. In DNA, the CDR3 is TGTGCCAGCAGCTTAGGATCCAACACCGGGGAGCTGTTTTTT. Residues: CASSLGSNTGELFF.

The genes are TRBV3-1 and TRBJ2-7; the D is unclear. CDR1 is LGHDT and CDR2 is YNNKEL in the germline V gene (reference sequence). V gave up 4 bases and J gave up 2 bases, with 12 bases separating them. The CDR3 runs 14 residues. The CDR3 DNA reads as TGTGCCAGCAGCCTTACCGGGTCCACCTACGAGCAGTACTTC. This translates into CASSLTGSTYEQYF.

This clonotype has only a few counts. The chain has TRBV21-1 and TRBJ1-2; no DNA check was done on the table's D call, TRBD1. TRBV21-1 is a pseudogene. The CDR3 is 16 amino acids. The CDR3 reads CASSNDGTAALYGYTF. The CDR3, as DNA: TGTGCCAGCAGCAACGATGGCACCGCCGCCCTTTATGGCTACACCTTC.

This clonotype was recorded at least ten times. The CDR3: CASRQGQGIFEQYF. CDR3 DNA: TGTGCCAGCAGGCAAGGGCAGGGTATCTTCGAGCAGTACTTC. The chain has TRBV11-2 and TRBJ2-7; D perhaps matches TRBD1 (5 bases). Trimming shortened V by 6 bases and J by 6 bases, and 18 bases separated the two germline ends. Germline V gene sequence: CDR1 SGHAT, CDR2 FQNNGV. This CDR3 is 14 amino acids long.

This clonotype was observed at least ten times. The chain couples TRBV11-2 to TRBJ2-7, with D tentatively TRBD2 (6 bases). V lost 4 bases and J 0 bases, leaving 16 bases between the germline ends. This CDR3 region has 16 residues. In germline, CDR1 is SGHAT, CDR2 FQNNGV. The CDR3 sequence: CASSSLTGTPSYEQYF. For the CDR3, the DNA is TGTGCCAGCAGCTCCCTGACCGGGACTCCCTCCTACGAGCAGTACTTC.

The chain has TRBV6-6 and TRBJ2-3; D is undetermined. Germline-derived CDR1 and CDR2 are MNHNY and SVGAGI (reference sequence). Trimming stripped 4 bases from V and 3 bases from J, with 8 bases between. The CDR3 length is 13 residues. CDR3 sequence: CASSSAGTDTQYF. In DNA form, the CDR3 reads TGTGCCAGCAGTTCTGCTGGGACAGATACGCAGTATTTT.

J is TRBJ2-3 and V is TRBV10-2, with D unclear. Germline V gene data show CDR1 as WSHSY and CDR2 as SAAADI. Between the trimmed V and J ends, which lost 8 bases and 5 bases, there was a span of 8 bases. The CDR3 contains 11 residues. The CDR3 DNA sequence: TGCGCCAGCGGCAGCTTAGATACGCAGTATTTT. Its translation: CASGSLDTQYF.

This clonotype has more than one count but fewer than ten. This chain uses TRBV6-6 with TRBJ2-1, with 14 bases lining up with TRBD2. The CDR3 has 16 amino acids. CDR1 and CDR2 (germline): MNHNY, SVGAGI (reference sequence). V lost 5 bases, J lost 7 bases, and 7 bases stayed unmatched. Here the CDR3 DNA reads TGTGCCAGCAGTACGAGACTAGCGGGAGGGGGTAATGAGCAGTTCTTC. Translation gives CASSTRLAGGGNEQFF.

This clonotype was detected ten times or more. The gene calls are TRBV27 and TRBJ2-1; TRBD2 aligns across 7 bases. The J segment lost 7 bases and the V segment lost 3 bases, leaving 6 bases of the junction unmatched. CDR1 and CDR2 from the germline V gene are MNHEY and SMNVEV (reference sequence). This CDR3 region has 14 residues. In DNA form, the CDR3 reads TGTGCCAGCAGTTTGGGGGAGGGGTGGAATGAGCAGTTCTTC. Protein: CASSLGEGWNEQFF.

There are many counts of this clonotype. The chain couples TRBV5-3 to TRBJ1-1; D gene ambiguous. TRBV5-3 is recorded as an ORF, its role being uncertain. This CDR3 spans 15 amino acids. V was cut by 5 bases and J by 1 base, with 15 bases left in between. CDR3 sequence (DNA): TGTGCCAGAAGTCGACCCCCCCTACCGAACACTGAAGCTTTCTTT. This translates into CARSRPPLPNTEAFF.